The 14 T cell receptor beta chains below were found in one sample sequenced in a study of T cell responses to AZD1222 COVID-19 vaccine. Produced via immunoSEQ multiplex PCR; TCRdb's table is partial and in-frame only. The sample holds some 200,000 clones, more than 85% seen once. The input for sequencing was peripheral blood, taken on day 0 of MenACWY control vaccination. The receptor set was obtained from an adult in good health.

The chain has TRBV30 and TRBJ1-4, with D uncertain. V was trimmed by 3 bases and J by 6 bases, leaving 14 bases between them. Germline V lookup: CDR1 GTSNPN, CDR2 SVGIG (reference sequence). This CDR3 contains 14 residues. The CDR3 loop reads CAWSSGRVDEKLFF. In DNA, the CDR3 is TGTGCCTGGAGCTCAGGTCGGGTCGATGAAAAACTGTTTTTT.

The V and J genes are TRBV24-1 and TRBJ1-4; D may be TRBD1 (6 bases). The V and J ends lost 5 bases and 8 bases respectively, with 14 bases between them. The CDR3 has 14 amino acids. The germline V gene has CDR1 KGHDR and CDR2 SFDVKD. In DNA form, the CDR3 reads TGTGCCACCAGTGGGGGGGGGCATAAGGAAAAACTGTTTTTT. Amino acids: CATSGGGHKEKLFF.

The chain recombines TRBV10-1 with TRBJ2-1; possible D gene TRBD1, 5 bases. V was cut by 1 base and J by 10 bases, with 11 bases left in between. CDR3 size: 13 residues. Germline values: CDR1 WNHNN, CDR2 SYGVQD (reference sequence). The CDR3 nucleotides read TGCGCCAGCAGTGAGTGGGGCCCATGGGAGCAGTTCTTC. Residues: CASSEWGPWEQFF.

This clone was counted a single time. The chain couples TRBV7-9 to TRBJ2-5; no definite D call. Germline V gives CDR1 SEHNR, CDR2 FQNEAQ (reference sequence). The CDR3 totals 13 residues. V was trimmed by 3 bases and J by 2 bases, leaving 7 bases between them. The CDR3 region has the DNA TGTGCCAGCAGCTTGGCACGGCAAGAGACCCAGTACTTC. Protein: CASSLARQETQYF.

The CDR3 nucleotides are TGTGCCACCAGTGATTGGGGACAGAGCTCCTACAATGAGCAGTTCTTC. This sequence encodes CATSDWGQSSYNEQFF. The rearrangement joins TRBV24-1 to TRBJ2-1; 7 positions agree with TRBD1. Germline loops: CDR1 KGHDR, CDR2 SFDVKD. The CDR3 sequence is 16 residues long. The ends lost 2 bases at V and 0 bases at J; junction bases unmatched: 3.

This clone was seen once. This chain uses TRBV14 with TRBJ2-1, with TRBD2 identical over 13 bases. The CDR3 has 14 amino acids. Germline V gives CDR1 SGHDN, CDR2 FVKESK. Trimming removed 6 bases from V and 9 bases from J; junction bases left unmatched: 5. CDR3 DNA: TGTGCCAGCAGACTAGCGGGGGGGCCACCTGAGCAGTTCTTC. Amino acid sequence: CASRLAGGPPEQFF.

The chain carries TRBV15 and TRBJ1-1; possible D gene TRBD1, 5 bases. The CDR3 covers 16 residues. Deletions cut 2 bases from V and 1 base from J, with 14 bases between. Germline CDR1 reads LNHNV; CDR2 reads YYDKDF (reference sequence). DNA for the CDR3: TGTGCCACCAGCAGACCCACTGGGGGACCGAACACTGAAGCTTTCTTT. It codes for CATSRPTGGPNTEAFF. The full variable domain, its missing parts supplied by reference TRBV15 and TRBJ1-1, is DAMVIQNPRYQVTQFGKPVTLSCSQTLNHNVMYWYQQKSSQAPKLLFHYYDKDFNNEADTPDNFQSRRPNTSFCFLDIRSPGLGDTAMYLCATSRPTGGPNTEAFFGQGTRLTVV.

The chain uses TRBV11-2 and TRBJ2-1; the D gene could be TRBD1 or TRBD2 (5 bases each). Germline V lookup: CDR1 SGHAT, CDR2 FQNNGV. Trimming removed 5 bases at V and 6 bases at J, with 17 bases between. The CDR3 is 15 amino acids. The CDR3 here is CASSGGTSGPNEQFF. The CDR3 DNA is TGTGCCAGCAGCGGGGGAACATCTGGGCCCAATGAGCAGTTCTTC.

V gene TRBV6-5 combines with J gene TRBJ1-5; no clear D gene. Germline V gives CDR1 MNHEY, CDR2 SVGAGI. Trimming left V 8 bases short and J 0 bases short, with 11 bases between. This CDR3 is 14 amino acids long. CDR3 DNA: TGTGCCAGCTCCGACGGCTATAGCAATCAGCCCCAGCATTTT. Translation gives CASSDGYSNQPQHF.

CDR3 amino acids: CASSMTVNTEAFF. The CDR3 DNA reads TGTGCCAGTAGTATGACGGTGAACACTGAAGCTTTCTTT. The V gene is TRBV19, the J gene TRBJ1-1; D is unclear. The CDR3 is 13 amino acids. The V end lost 3 bases, the J end lost 0 bases, and 5 bases lay between the germline ends. Germline V lookup: CDR1 LNHDA, CDR2 SQIVND (reference sequence).

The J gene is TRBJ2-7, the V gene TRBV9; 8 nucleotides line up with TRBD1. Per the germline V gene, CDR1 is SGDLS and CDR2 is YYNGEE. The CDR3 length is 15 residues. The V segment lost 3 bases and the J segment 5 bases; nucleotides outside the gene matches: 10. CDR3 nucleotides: TGTGCCAGCAGCGCTGAAAGGGCAGGGGGCGACGAGCAGTACTTC. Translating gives CASSAERAGGDEQYF.

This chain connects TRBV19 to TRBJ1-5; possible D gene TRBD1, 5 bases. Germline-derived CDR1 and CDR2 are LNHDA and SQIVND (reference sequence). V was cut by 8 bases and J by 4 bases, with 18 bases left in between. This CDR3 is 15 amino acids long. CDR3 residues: CASSGGGRMNQPQHF. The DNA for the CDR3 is TGTGCCAGTTCAGGTGGGGGACGGATGAATCAGCCCCAGCATTTT.

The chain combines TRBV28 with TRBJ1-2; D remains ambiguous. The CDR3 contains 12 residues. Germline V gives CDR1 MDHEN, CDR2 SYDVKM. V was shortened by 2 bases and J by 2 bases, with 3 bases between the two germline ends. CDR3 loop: CASSLDNYGYTF. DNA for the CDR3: TGTGCCAGCAGTTTAGACAACTATGGCTACACCTTC.

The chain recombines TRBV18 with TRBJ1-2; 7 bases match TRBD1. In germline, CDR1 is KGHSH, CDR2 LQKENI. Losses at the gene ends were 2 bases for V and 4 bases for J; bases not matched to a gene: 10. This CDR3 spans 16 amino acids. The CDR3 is CASSPKPGQRSYGYTF. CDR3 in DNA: TGTGCCAGCTCACCAAAACCGGGACAGAGGAGCTATGGCTACACCTTC.